This entry lists 7 T cell receptor beta chains sequenced from one sample in a study of CD8 T cells in Susac syndrome. Reverse transcription used roughly 0.45 to 1 ug RNA and random hexamers. TCRdb reanalysed the immunoSEQ multiplex PCR reads using MiXCR and keeps one entry per CDR3 protein. This sample yields some 150,000 distinct CDR3 sequences, of which approximately 96% are seen a single time; over 0.075% belongs to the top ten. Material for sequencing was CD4+ T cells from PBMCs. The origin of the receptors is a human donor with Susac syndrome.

This chain connects TRBV18 to TRBJ2-1; no definite D call. CDR3 size: 13 residues. Germline V gene sequence: CDR1 KGHSH, CDR2 LQKENI. Deletions cut 8 bases from V and 0 bases from J, with 8 bases between. The CDR3 sequence is CASGPSSYNEQFF. The DNA for the CDR3 is TGTGCCAGCGGACCTAGCTCCTACAATGAGCAGTTCTTC.

The chain employs TRBV4-1 and TRBJ2-3, with D unclear. The CDR3 length is 14 residues. Trimming stripped 0 bases from V and 4 bases from J, with 8 bases between. The germline CDR1 and CDR2 sequences are MGHRA and YSYEKL. DNA of the CDR3: TGCGCCAGCAGCCAAGAGTACAGCCCAGATACGCAGTATTTT. Translation: CASSQEYSPDTQYF.

V gene TRBV7-2 combines with J gene TRBJ1-1, with D unclear. This CDR3 contains 13 residues. CDR1 SGHTA and CDR2 FQGNSA come from the germline V gene. The V and J ends lost 5 bases and 1 base respectively, with 8 bases between them. The CDR3 protein is CASSPLRNTEAFF. The CDR3 nucleotides are TGTGCCAGCAGCCCTCTGAGGAACACTGAAGCTTTCTTT.

This chain joins TRBV6-2 or TRBV6-3 and TRBJ2-7; the D call may be TRBD1 or TRBD2 (6 bases each). V lost 6 bases and J 4 bases, leaving 19 bases between the germline ends. CDR3 length: 15 amino acids. Germline lookup yields CDR1 MNHEY and CDR2 SVGEGT. The CDR3, as DNA: TGTGCCAGCAGGGTTAGCGGAGGGGGAGCTTACGAGCAGTACTTC. This translates into CASRVSGGGAYEQYF.

The V call is TRBV20-1, the J call TRBJ2-2; D is possibly TRBD1 (6 bases). Germline V gives CDR1 DFQATT, CDR2 SNEGSKA (reference sequence). The V end lost 5 bases, the J end lost 2 bases, and 15 bases lay between the germline ends. The CDR3 has 15 residues. CDR3 nucleotide sequence: TGCAGTGCTGCTCACGGGACATCTAACACCGGGGAGCTGTTTTTT. Translated: CSAAHGTSNTGELFF.

Written as DNA, the CDR3 is TGCAGTGTTAGGAGTGGGGGCGGCACCGGGGAGCTGTTTTTT. Amino acids: CSVRSGGGTGELFF. V is TRBV20-1 and J is TRBJ2-2; D perhaps matches TRBD1 (6 bases). Germline V gene sequence: CDR1 DFQATT, CDR2 SNEGSKA (reference sequence). CDR3 size: 14 residues. V was clipped by 7 bases and J by 4 bases, with 16 bases between them.

This clonotype was counted once. The CDR3 loop is CSASSIGVGQETQYF. Written as DNA, the CDR3 is TGCAGTGCTAGTTCGATCGGGGTGGGCCAAGAGACCCAGTACTTC. The chain recombines TRBV20-1 with TRBJ2-5; a weak D match, TRBD2 (5 bases). Looked up from germline, CDR1 is DFQATT and CDR2 is SNEGSKA (reference sequence). The CDR3 runs to 15 residues. V lost 3 bases, J lost 1 base, and 15 bases lay in between.